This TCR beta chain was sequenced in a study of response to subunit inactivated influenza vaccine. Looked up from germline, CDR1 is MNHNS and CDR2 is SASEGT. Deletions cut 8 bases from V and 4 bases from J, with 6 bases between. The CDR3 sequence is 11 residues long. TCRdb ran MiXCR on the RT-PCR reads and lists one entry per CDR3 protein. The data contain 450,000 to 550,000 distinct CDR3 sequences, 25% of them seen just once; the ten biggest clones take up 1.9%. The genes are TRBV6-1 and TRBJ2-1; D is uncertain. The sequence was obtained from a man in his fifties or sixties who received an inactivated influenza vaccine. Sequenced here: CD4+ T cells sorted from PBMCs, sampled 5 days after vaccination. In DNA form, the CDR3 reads TGTGCCAGCGTCGTATACAATGAGCAGTTCTTC. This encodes CASVVYNEQFF.